These 7 T cell receptor beta chains came from one sample sequenced in a study of blood T cell repertoires in COVID-19. TCRdb's copy holds only in-frame clones and misses some; the assay was immunoSEQ multiplex PCR. The data show 200,000 or so clones, roughly nine tenths seen once. Material: peripheral blood. These receptors were obtained from a woman between 65 and 79 years old with acute or convalescent COVID-19.

This clone was seen repeatedly, ten times or more. The chain carries TRBV12-3 or TRBV12-4 and TRBJ2-5, with 7 bases aligning to TRBD2. The CDR3 runs 12 residues. The J segment lost 5 bases and the V segment lost 8 bases, leaving 5 bases of the junction unmatched. CDR3 region: CASGAGEETQYF. CDR3 nucleotide sequence: TGTGCCAGCGGGGCGGGAGAGGAGACCCAGTACTTC.

The V and J genes are TRBV10-2 and TRBJ2-7; possibly TRBD2 for D (5 bases). The V end lost 3 bases, the J end lost 5 bases, and 20 bases lay between the germline ends. This CDR3 contains 16 residues. Per germline, CDR1 WSHSY and CDR2 SAAADI. The CDR3 nucleotides read TGCGCCAGCAGTGACCCTAATAGCGCAAAAGTCGACGAGCAGTACTTC. It specifies CASSDPNSAKVDEQYF.

This chain uses TRBV6-5 with TRBJ2-7; 7 bases align to TRBD1. CDR3 length equals 15 residues. The germline V gene has CDR1 MNHEY and CDR2 SVGAGI. V gave up 3 bases and J gave up 5 bases; unmatched junction bases: 10. CDR3 coding DNA: TGTGCCAGCAGTTATGAGGGGGCCGGGGCTAACGAGCAGTACTTC. Translating gives CASSYEGAGANEQYF.

The CDR3 DNA follows: TGTGCCAGCAGCCGGGCAGGGGTGGATGGCTACACCTTC. Its translation is CASSRAGVDGYTF. The rearrangement links TRBV5-4 to TRBJ1-2, with TRBD1 as a possible D gene (6 bases). The CDR3 runs to 13 residues. The V end was cut by 4 bases, the J end by 6 bases, with 13 bases between. CDR1 is SGHNT, CDR2 YYREEE, per germline (reference sequence).

V and J are TRBV4-1 and TRBJ1-1, with D possibly TRBD1 on 6 matching bases. The V end was cut by 4 bases, the J end by 4 bases, with 16 bases between. Germline CDR1 reads MGHRA; CDR2 reads YSYEKL. The CDR3 is 15 amino acids. For the CDR3, the DNA is TGCGCCAGCAGCCGCCCAGACAGGAATCCCACTGAAGCTTTCTTT. This sequence encodes CASSRPDRNPTEAFF.

The chain recombines TRBV5-1 with TRBJ1-2, with D possibly being TRBD1 (5 bases). This CDR3 contains 13 residues. The V end lost 2 bases, the J end lost 3 bases, and 8 bases lay between the germline ends. CDR1 and CDR2 (germline): SGHRS, YFSETQ. The CDR3 DNA sequence: TGCGCCAGCAGCTTCGAGACAGACTATGGCTACACCTTC. Translated, it gives CASSFETDYGYTF.

The chain joins TRBV5-6 to TRBJ1-2, with 9 bases that match TRBD1. This CDR3 contains 13 residues. Germline trimming cut 2 bases from V and 6 bases from J; bases unmatched to any gene: 2. Germline-derived CDR1 and CDR2 are SGHDT and YYEEEE. The CDR3 here is CASSLTGGDGYTF. In nucleotides, the CDR3 is TGTGCCAGCAGCTTAACAGGGGGCGATGGCTACACCTTC.